This TCR beta chain was captured by sequencing in a study of control samples from healthy donors and cancer patients. Method: immunoSEQ multiplex PCR; TCRdb's copy keeps in-frame clones and lacks some. Among 60,000 to 75,000 clones listed, approximately 89% were seen once. This CDR3 region has 13 residues. V shed 5 bases and J shed 3 bases, with 10 bases lying between them. Looked up from germline, CDR1 is MNHEY and CDR2 is SVGAGI. Sequenced input: PBMCs. This TCR was sampled from a man aged 55 to 69 with colorectal cancer. V is TRBV6-5 and J is TRBJ1-1; D is possibly TRBD1 (6 bases). The CDR3 protein is CASSPTGHTEAFF. The CDR3 coding sequence is TGTGCCAGCAGTCCCACAGGGCACACTGAAGCTTTCTTT.